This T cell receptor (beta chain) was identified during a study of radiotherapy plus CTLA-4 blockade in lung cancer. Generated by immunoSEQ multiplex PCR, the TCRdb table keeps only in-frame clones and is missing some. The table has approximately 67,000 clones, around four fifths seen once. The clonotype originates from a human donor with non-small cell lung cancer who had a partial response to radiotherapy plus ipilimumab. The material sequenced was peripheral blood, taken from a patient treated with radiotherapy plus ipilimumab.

The CDR3 region has the DNA TGTGCCAGCAGCCCCCGACAGGGGTCCAGCTATGGCTACACCTTC. It specifies CASSPRQGSSYGYTF. The genes are TRBV9 and TRBJ1-2, with 8 bases matching TRBD1. The CDR3 is 15 amino acids. V lost 4 bases, J lost 4 bases, and 9 bases stayed unmatched. Germline CDR1 reads SGDLS; CDR2 reads YYNGEE.